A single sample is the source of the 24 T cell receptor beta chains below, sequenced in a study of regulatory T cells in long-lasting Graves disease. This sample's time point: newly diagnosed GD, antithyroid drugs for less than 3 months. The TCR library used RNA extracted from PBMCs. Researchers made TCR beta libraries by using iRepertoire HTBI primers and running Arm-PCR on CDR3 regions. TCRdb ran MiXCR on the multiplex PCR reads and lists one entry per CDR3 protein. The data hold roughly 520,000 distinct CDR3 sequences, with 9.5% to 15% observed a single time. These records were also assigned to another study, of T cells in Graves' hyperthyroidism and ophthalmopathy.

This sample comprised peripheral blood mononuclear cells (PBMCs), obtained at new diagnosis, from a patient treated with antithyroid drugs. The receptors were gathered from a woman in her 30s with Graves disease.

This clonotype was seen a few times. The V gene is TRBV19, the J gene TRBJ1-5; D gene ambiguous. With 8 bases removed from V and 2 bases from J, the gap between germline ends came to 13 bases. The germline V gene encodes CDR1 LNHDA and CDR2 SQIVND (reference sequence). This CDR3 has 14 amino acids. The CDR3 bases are TGTGCCAGTGGAGGCGCTGAACGCAATCAGCCCCAGCATTTT. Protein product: CASGGAERNQPQHF.

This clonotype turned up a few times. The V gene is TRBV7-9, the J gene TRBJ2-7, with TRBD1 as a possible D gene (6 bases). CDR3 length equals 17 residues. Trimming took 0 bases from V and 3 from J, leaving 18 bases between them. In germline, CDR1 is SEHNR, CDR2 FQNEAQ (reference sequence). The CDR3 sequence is CASSLAPGAPIRYEQYF. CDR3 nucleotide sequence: TGTGCCAGCAGCTTAGCCCCAGGGGCCCCCATTCGCTACGAGCAGTACTTC. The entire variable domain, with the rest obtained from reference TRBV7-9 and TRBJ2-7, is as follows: DTGVSQNPRHKITKRGQNVTFRCDPISEHNRLYWYRQTLGQGPEFLTYFQNEAQLEKSRLLSDRFSAERPKGSFSTLEIQRTEQGDSAMYLCASSLAPGAPIRYEQYFGPGTRLTVT.

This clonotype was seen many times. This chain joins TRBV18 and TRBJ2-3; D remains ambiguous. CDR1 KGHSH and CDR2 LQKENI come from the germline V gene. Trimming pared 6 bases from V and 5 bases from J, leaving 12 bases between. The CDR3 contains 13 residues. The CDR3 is CASSIPRGDTQYF. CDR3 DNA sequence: TGTGCCAGCTCCATTCCCCGAGGAGATACGCAGTATTTT. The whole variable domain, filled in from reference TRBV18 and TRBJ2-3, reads NAGVMQNPRHLVRRRGQEARLRCSPMKGHSHVYWYRQLPEEGLKFMVYLQKENIIDESGMPKERFSAEFPKEGPSILRIQQVVRGDSAAYFCASSIPRGDTQYFGPGTRLTVL.

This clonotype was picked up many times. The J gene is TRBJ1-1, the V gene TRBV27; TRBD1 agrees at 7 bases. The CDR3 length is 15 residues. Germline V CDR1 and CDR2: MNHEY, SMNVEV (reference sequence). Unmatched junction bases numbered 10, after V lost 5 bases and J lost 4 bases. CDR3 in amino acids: CASSPTGVIGTEAFF. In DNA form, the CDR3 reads TGTGCCAGCAGTCCAACAGGGGTGATCGGCACTGAAGCTTTCTTT.

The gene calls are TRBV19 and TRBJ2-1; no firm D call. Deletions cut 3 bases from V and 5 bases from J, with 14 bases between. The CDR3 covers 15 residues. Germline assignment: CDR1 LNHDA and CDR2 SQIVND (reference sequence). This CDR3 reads CASSIAARPHNEQFF. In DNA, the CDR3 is TGTGCCAGTAGTATCGCGGCCCGACCGCACAATGAGCAGTTCTTC. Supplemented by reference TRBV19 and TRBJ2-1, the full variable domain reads DGGITQSPKYLFRKEGQNVTLSCEQNLNHDAMYWYRQDPGQGLRLIYYSQIVNDFQKGDIAEGYSVSREKKESFPLTVTSAQKNPTAFYLCASSIAARPHNEQFFGPGTRLTVL.

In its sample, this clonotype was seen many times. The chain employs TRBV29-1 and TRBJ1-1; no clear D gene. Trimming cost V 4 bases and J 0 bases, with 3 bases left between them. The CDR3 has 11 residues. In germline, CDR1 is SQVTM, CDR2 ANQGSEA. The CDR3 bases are TGCAGCGTTGCCCTGAACACTGAAGCTTTCTTT. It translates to CSVALNTEAFF.

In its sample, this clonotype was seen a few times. The CDR3 region has the DNA TGTGCCAGTGGGTTGGGGCTTAACTATGGCTACACCTTC. Protein: CASGLGLNYGYTF. This chain uses TRBV19 with TRBJ1-2; weak D call: TRBD1 (5 bases). V was shortened by 8 bases and J by 1 base, with 11 bases between the two germline ends. Germline V lookup: CDR1 LNHDA, CDR2 SQIVND (reference sequence). The CDR3 runs 13 residues. The complete variable domain, with remaining parts taken from reference TRBV19 and TRBJ1-2, reads DGGITQSPKYLFRKEGQNVTLSCEQNLNHDAMYWYRQDPGQGLRLIYYSQIVNDFQKGDIAEGYSVSREKKESFPLTVTSAQKNPTAFYLCASGLGLNYGYTFGSGTRLTVV.

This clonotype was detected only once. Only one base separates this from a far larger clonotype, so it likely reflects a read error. In DNA form, the CDR3 reads TGTGCCAGCAGCTTAGAGTACTTTTACAATGAGCAGTTATTC. Its protein product is CASSLEYFYNEQLF. The rearrangement uses TRBV11-2 and TRBJ2-5; unclear D gene. The CDR3 contains 14 residues. Germline values: CDR1 SGHAT, CDR2 FQNNGV.

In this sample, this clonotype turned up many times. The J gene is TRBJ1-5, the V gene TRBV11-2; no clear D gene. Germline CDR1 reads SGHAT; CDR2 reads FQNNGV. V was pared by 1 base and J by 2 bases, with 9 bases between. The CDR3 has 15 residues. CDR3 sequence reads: CASSLGVDGNQPQHF. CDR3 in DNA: TGTGCCAGCAGCTTAGGCGTGGACGGCAATCAGCCCCAGCATTTT.

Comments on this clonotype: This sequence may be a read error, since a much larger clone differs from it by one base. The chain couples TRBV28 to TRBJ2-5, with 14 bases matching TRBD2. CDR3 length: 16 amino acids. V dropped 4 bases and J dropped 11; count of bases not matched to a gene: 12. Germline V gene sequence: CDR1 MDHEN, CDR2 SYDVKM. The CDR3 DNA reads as TGTGCCAGCAGTTCGGGACGGACCGGGACTAGCGGGGGACAGTACTTC. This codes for CASSSGRTGTSGGQYF.

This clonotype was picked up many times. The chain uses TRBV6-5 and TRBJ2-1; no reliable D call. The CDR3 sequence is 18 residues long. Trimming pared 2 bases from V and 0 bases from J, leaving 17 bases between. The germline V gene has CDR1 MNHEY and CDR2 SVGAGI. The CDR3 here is CASSYARSTPGSYNEQFF. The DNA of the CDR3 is TGTGCCAGCAGTTACGCAAGGTCGACACCCGGCTCCTACAATGAGCAGTTCTTC.

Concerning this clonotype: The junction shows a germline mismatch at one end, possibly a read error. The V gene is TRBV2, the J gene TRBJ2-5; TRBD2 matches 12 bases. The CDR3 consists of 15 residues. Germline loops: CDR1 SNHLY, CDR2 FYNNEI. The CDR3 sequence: CATNKETSGSGTRYF. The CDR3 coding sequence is TGTGCCACTAATAAAGAGACTAGCGGGAGCGGGACCCGGTACTTC. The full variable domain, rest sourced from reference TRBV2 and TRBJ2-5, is EPEVTQTPSHQVTQMGQEVILRCVPISNHLYFYWYRQILGQKVEFLVSFYNNEISEKSEIFDDQFSVERPDGSNFTLKIRSTKLEDSAMYFCATNKETSGSGTRYFGPGTRLLVL.

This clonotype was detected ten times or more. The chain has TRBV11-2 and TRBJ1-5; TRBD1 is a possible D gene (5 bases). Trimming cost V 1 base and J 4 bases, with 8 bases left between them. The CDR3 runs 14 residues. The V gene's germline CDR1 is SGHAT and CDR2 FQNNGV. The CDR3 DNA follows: TGTGCCAGCAGCTTAGGCAGGGCAAATCAGCCCCAGCATTTT. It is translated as CASSLGRANQPQHF.

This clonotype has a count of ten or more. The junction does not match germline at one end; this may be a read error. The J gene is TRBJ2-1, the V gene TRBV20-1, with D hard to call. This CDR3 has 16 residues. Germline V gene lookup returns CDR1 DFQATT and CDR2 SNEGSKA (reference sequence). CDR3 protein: CSARGLDLLIHNEQFF. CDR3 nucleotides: TGCAGTGCTAGGGGTCTGGACCTTTTGATACACAATGAGCAGTTCTTT.

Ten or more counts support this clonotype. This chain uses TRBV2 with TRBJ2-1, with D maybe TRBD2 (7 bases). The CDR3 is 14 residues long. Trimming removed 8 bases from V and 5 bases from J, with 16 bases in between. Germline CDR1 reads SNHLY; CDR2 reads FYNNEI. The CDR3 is CASGGARGDNEQFF. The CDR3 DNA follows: TGTGCCAGCGGGGGGGCGAGGGGGGACAATGAGCAGTTCTTC.

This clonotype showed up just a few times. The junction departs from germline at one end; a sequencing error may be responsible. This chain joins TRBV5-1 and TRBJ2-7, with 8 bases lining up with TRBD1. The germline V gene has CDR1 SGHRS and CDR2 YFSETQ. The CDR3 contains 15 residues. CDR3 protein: CASSFRDRPSCEQYF. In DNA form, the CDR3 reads TGCGCCAGCAGCTTCCGGGACAGGCCTTCCTGCGAGCAGTACTTC.

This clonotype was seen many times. The CDR3 loop is CASSPRFQHSDTQYF. The CDR3 region has the DNA TGTGCCAGCAGCCCCCGCTTTCAGCACTCAGATACGCAGTATTTT. This rearrangement joins TRBV9 to TRBJ2-3; D remains unclear. This CDR3 region has 15 residues. Trimming stripped 4 bases from V and 4 bases from J, with 16 bases between. Looked up from germline, CDR1 is SGDLS and CDR2 is YYNGEE.

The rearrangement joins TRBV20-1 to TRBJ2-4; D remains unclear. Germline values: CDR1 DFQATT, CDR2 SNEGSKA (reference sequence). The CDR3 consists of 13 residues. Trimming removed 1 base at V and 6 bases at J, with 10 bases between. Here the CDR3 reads CSARVADGNIQYF. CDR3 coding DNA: TGCAGTGCTAGAGTAGCTGATGGAAACATTCAGTACTTC.

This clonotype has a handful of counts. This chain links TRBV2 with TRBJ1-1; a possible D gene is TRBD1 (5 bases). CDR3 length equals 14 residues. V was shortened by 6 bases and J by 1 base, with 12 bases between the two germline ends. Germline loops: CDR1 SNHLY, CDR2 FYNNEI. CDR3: CASRTPQGNTEAFF. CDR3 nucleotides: TGTGCCAGCAGGACTCCTCAGGGGAACACTGAAGCTTTCTTT.

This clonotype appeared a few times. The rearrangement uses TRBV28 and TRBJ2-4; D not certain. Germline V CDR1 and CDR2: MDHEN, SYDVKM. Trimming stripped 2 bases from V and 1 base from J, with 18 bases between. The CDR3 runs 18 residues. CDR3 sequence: CASSLTGGSIWAKNIQYF. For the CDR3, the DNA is TGTGCCAGCAGTTTAACGGGTGGGTCCATTTGGGCCAAAAACATTCAGTACTTC.

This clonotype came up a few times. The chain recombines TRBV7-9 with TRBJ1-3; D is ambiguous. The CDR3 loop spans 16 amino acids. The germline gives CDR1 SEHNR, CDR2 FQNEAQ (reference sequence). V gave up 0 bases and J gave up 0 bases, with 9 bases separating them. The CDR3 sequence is CASSLAQAFSGNTIYF. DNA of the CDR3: TGTGCCAGCAGCTTAGCCCAGGCTTTCTCTGGAAACACCATATATTTT.

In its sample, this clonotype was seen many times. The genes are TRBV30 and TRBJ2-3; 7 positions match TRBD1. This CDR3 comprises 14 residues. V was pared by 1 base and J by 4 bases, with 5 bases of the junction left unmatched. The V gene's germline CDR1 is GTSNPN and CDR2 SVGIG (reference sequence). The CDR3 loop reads CAWSAQGVADTQYF. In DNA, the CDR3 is TGTGCCTGGAGTGCTCAGGGGGTCGCAGATACGCAGTATTTT. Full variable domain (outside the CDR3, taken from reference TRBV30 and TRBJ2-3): SQTIHQWPATLVQPVGSPLSLECTVEGTSNPNLYWYRQAAGRGLQLLFYSVGIGQISSEVPQNLSASRPQDRQFILSSKKLLLSDSGFYLCAWSAQGVADTQYFGPGTRLTVL.

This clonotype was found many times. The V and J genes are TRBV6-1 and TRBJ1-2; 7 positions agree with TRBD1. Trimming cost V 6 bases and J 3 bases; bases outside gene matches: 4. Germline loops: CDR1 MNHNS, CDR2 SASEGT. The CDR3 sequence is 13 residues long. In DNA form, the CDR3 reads TGTGCCAGCAGGGGCGGGACAGACTATGGCTACACCTTC. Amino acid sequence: CASRGGTDYGYTF.

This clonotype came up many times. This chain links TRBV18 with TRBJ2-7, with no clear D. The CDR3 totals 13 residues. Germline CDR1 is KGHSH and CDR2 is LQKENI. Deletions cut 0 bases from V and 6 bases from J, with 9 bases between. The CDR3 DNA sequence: TGTGCCAGCTCACCACCGGGAAACCCCGAGCAGTACTTC. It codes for CASSPPGNPEQYF.